These 20 T cell receptor beta chains originate from one sample sequenced in a study of fetal regulatory T cell absence and autoimmunity. The assay was immunoSEQ multiplex PCR, and TCRdb's table has in-frame clones only and misses some. The sample yields 95,000 or so clones, approximately 79% seen once. The sequencing input was pancreas tissue. These receptors originate from a male donor with IPEX syndrome.

This chain connects TRBV4-3 to TRBJ2-7; 7 bases are shared with TRBD2. V was pared by 0 bases and J by 6 bases, with 2 bases of the junction left unmatched. CDR3 size: 13 residues. In germline, CDR1 is LGHNA, CDR2 YSLEER. CDR3 nucleotide sequence: TGCGCCAGCAGCCAAGAGTCGGGGGGCGAGCAGTACTTC. Protein product: CASSQESGGEQYF.

The rearrangement uses TRBV11-3 and TRBJ1-2; maybe TRBD1 (5 bases). Germline values: CDR1 SGHNT, CDR2 YENEEA. The CDR3 length is 15 residues. V was pared by 4 bases and J by 3 bases, with 15 bases between. The CDR3 DNA is TGTGCCAGCAGCTCCCACGGGGGTGTAGACTATGGCTACACCTTC. Amino acids: CASSSHGGVDYGYTF.

The chain has TRBV29-1 and TRBJ2-2, with 7 bases identical to TRBD2. J lost 3 bases, V lost 6 bases, and 4 bases had no gene match. CDR3 length equals 13 residues. Germline CDR1 and CDR2: SQVTM and ANQGSEA. DNA for the CDR3: TGCAGCGTCGAGGCGGGAGACACCGGGGAGCTGTTTTTT. Protein: CSVEAGDTGELFF.

This clone was observed a single time. The rearrangement uses TRBV7-6 and TRBJ2-1; TRBD2 agrees at 11 bases. CDR3 length: 18 residues. V gave up 1 base and J gave up 2 bases; unmatched junction bases: 7. CDR1 SGHVS and CDR2 FNYEAQ come from the germline V gene. The CDR3 reads CASSLDSGGVRAYNEQFF. The CDR3 DNA sequence: TGTGCCAGCAGCTTAGATAGCGGGGGGGTTCGTGCCTACAATGAGCAGTTCTTC. The full variable domain, completed using reference TRBV7-6 and TRBJ2-1, is GAGVSQSPRYKVTKRGQDVALRCDPISGHVSLYWYRQALGQGPEFLTYFNYEAQQDKSGLPNDRFSAERPEGSISTLTIQRTEQRDSAMYRCASSLDSGGVRAYNEQFFGPGTRLTVL.

The V and J genes are TRBV6-6 and TRBJ2-7; D might be TRBD1 or TRBD2, each matching 5 bases. The CDR3 contains 13 residues. V lost 4 bases and J lost 5, with 12 bases in between. The germline CDR1 and CDR2 sequences are MNHNY and SVGAGI (reference sequence). The CDR3 loop is CASSLVGVDEQYF. CDR3 DNA sequence: TGTGCCAGCAGTTTGGTGGGGGTCGACGAGCAGTACTTC.

This clone was observed a few times. The V gene is TRBV11-3, the J gene TRBJ2-7; D uncertain. V was shortened by 3 bases and J by 0 bases, with 9 bases between the two germline ends. The CDR3 has 14 amino acids. Germline values: CDR1 SGHNT, CDR2 YENEEA. The CDR3 DNA follows: TGTGCCAGCAGCTTCCAGGACGGCTCCTACGAGCAGTACTTC. Protein: CASSFQDGSYEQYF.

V gene TRBV27 combines with J gene TRBJ2-3; TRBD2 agrees at 9 bases. The CDR3 sequence is 15 residues long. Germline CDR1 reads MNHEY; CDR2 reads SMNVEV (reference sequence). V shed 3 bases, J shed 4 bases, and the junction held 5 bases outside the gene matches. The CDR3 loop is CASSFGGRASDTQYF. The CDR3 DNA reads TGTGCCAGCAGTTTTGGCGGGAGGGCCTCAGATACGCAGTATTTT.

The rearrangement uses TRBV7-2 and TRBJ2-3; no clear D. The V gene's germline CDR1 is SGHTA and CDR2 FQGNSA. The V and J ends lost 1 base and 0 bases respectively, with 14 bases between them. The CDR3 spans 17 residues. The CDR3 DNA follows: TGTGCCAGCAGCTTAGTACTCCGGCATCTTAGCACAGATACGCAGTATTTT. This sequence encodes CASSLVLRHLSTDTQYF.

The chain couples TRBV6-5 to TRBJ1-4; TRBD1 matches at 9 bases. J gave up 6 bases and V 6 bases, and 5 bases lay outside the gene matches. Germline lookup yields CDR1 MNHEY and CDR2 SVGAGI. The CDR3 has 14 amino acids. The CDR3 spells CASSSDRGDEKLFF. Written as DNA, the CDR3 is TGTGCCAGCAGCTCAGACAGGGGGGATGAAAAACTGTTTTTT.

This clone was seen a few times. The junction shows a germline mismatch at one end, possibly a read error. This chain joins TRBV27 and TRBJ1-2; D ambiguous. CDR1 and CDR2 (germline): MNHEY, SMNVEV (reference sequence). The CDR3 covers 14 residues. This CDR3 is CASRLSRLTYGYTF. The CDR3 region has the DNA TGTGCCAGCAGATTATCGAGACTGACCTATGGCTACACCTTC.

V is TRBV4-3 and J is TRBJ2-7, with 9 bases identical to TRBD2. J was trimmed by 2 bases and V by 0 bases; bases with no gene match: 2. This CDR3 spans 15 amino acids. Germline CDR1 LGHNA, CDR2 YSLEER. This CDR3 is CASSQESSGAYEQYF. The CDR3 bases are TGCGCCAGCAGCCAAGAGTCTAGCGGGGCCTACGAGCAGTACTTC.

The chain joins TRBV27 to TRBJ2-7, with D possibly being TRBD1 (5 bases). The CDR3 loop spans 14 amino acids. Trimming removed 5 bases from V and 4 bases from J, with 15 bases in between. Germline assignment: CDR1 MNHEY and CDR2 SMNVEV (reference sequence). The CDR3 DNA reads as TGTGCCAGCAGTCGCAGGGTGGATCTATACGAGCAGTACTTC. It yields the protein CASSRRVDLYEQYF.

This clone was recorded once. This rearrangement joins TRBV14 to TRBJ1-3; D is uncertain. Germline assignment: CDR1 SGHDN and CDR2 FVKESK. V dropped 1 base and J dropped 0 bases, with 4 bases sitting between them. CDR3 length: 14 amino acids. The CDR3 DNA follows: TGTGCCAGCAGCCAAGGACACTCTGGAAACACCATATATTTT. Translation gives CASSQGHSGNTIYF.

This rearrangement joins TRBV5-1 to TRBJ2-3; 9 bases agree with TRBD1. Trimming cost V 4 bases and J 5 bases; bases outside gene matches: 8. CDR1 SGHRS and CDR2 YFSETQ come from the germline V gene. The CDR3 loop spans 15 amino acids. The DNA of the CDR3 is TGCGCCAGCAGCGGGACAGGGCTCGTAGGAGATACGCAGTATTTT. Translated, it gives CASSGTGLVGDTQYF.

This clone was counted between two and nine times. The chain employs TRBV19 and TRBJ1-1, with D unclear. The CDR3 extends over 15 amino acids. Trimming pared 3 bases from V and 0 bases from J, leaving 11 bases between. Germline V lookup: CDR1 LNHDA, CDR2 SQIVND (reference sequence). CDR3 DNA sequence: TGTGCCAGTAGTATTCTATTGGGGATGAACACTGAAGCTTTCTTT. Protein sequence: CASSILLGMNTEAFF.

This chain uses TRBV5-6 with TRBJ1-5, with 11 bases aligning to TRBD1. Trimming cost V 5 bases and J 6 bases; bases outside gene matches: 4. The CDR3 sequence is 14 residues long. Germline V gene sequence: CDR1 SGHDT, CDR2 YYEEEE. The CDR3 reads CASSRTGGAQPQHF. The CDR3 nucleotides are TGTGCCAGCAGTCGGACAGGGGGCGCTCAGCCCCAGCATTTT.

Only one count was recorded for this clone. The V and J genes are TRBV30 and TRBJ1-1; 7 bases are shared with TRBD1. The CDR3 totals 14 residues. With V trimmed by 2 bases and J by 3 bases, 6 bases remained unmatched. In germline, CDR1 is GTSNPN, CDR2 SVGIG (reference sequence). CDR3 DNA sequence: TGTGCCTGGAGTTCCACAGGGGCCTACACTGAAGCTTTCTTT. This translates into CAWSSTGAYTEAFF.

The chain carries TRBV2 and TRBJ1-5, with D unclear. V shed 5 bases and J shed 1 base, with 9 bases lying between them. The germline V gene has CDR1 SNHLY and CDR2 FYNNEI. This CDR3 spans 14 amino acids. CDR3 sequence: CASSPLSSNQPQHF. For the CDR3, the DNA is TGTGCCAGCAGTCCCCTCAGCAGCAATCAGCCCCAGCATTTT.

This clone was found a few times. The genes are TRBV9 and TRBJ2-2, with 8 positions matching TRBD1. V lost 5 bases, J lost 4 bases, and 7 bases stayed unmatched. The length of the CDR3 is 15 residues. Germline-derived CDR1 and CDR2 are SGDLS and YYNGEE. CDR3 in DNA: TGTGCCAGCAGTCCGACAGGGGCCCCCACCGGGGAGCTGTTTTTT. This encodes CASSPTGAPTGELFF.

The rearrangement joins TRBV27 to TRBJ2-5, with 13 nucleotides matching TRBD2. Germline V gene sequence: CDR1 MNHEY, CDR2 SMNVEV (reference sequence). J was trimmed by 3 bases and V by 0 bases; bases with no gene match: 7. There are 18 residues in the CDR3. CDR3 nucleotides: TGTGCCAGCAGTTTATCGGGACTAGCGGGACTCTTGAAAGAGACCCAGTACTTC. As protein: CASSLSGLAGLLKETQYF.